Listed below are T cell receptor beta chains from one sample, sequenced in a study of shared clonotypes between healthy human individuals. Sequencing used immunoSEQ multiplex PCR; TCRdb keeps in-frame clones, though not all of them. The sample lists millions of clones, 85% to 95% seen once, with 0.85% to 1.3% in the top ten. Sequencing was carried out using naive CD8+ T cells sorted from blood. The receptors here all came from a man between 18 and 29 years old in good health. CDR3s include the opening cysteine and the closing phenylalanine or tryptophan. Each record gives: clone size, J gene, D gene, V gene, CDR3 length, CDR3 DNA, CDR3 protein. A D gene is named only where the DNA matches it firmly. Part of the rows lack a size; the others show once, few, many or a class for expanded clones.

clone_size: few; j_call: TRBJ2-7; d_call: -; v_call: TRBV27; cdr3_length: 12; cdr3_nt: TGTGCCAGCAGTTCCTCCTCCTACGAGCAGTACTTC; cdr3_aa: CASSSSSYEQYF
clone_size: -; j_call: TRBJ2-7; d_call: TRBD2; v_call: TRBV7-9; cdr3_length: 17; cdr3_nt: TGTGCCTCAGGCCCTCCCCCGCTAGCGGGGGCCACAAACGAGCAGTACTTC; cdr3_aa: CASGPPPLAGATNEQYF
clone_size: once; j_call: TRBJ2-2; d_call: -; v_call: TRBV5-1; cdr3_length: 14; cdr3_nt: TGCGCCAGCAGCTCACAGGAGAACACCGGGGAGCTGTTTTTT; cdr3_aa: CASSSQENTGELFF
clone_size: -; j_call: TRBJ1-1; d_call: -; v_call: TRBV7-9; cdr3_length: 13; cdr3_nt: TGTGCCAGCAGCCATCCTCGGGACACTGAAGCTTTCTTT; cdr3_aa: CASSHPRDTEAFF
clone_size: -; j_call: TRBJ2-1; d_call: -; v_call: TRBV30; cdr3_length: 12; cdr3_nt: TGTGCCTGGAGGAGGGTGGCGAACGAGCAGTTCTTC; cdr3_aa: CAWRRVANEQFF
clone_size: -; j_call: TRBJ2-3; d_call: -; v_call: TRBV4-1; cdr3_length: 14; cdr3_nt: TGCGCCAGCAGCCAAGTCCGGGACATAGATACGCAGTATTTT; cdr3_aa: CASSQVRDIDTQYF
clone_size: once; j_call: TRBJ1-4; d_call: -; v_call: TRBV7-6; cdr3_length: 14; cdr3_nt: TGTGCCAGCAGCTTAGAGGCTTATGATGAAAAACTGTTTTTT; cdr3_aa: CASSLEAYDEKLFF
clone_size: -; j_call: TRBJ2-5; d_call: -; v_call: TRBV28; cdr3_length: 13; cdr3_nt: TGTGCCAGCAGTCTACTACCGGGGGAGACCCAGTACTTC; cdr3_aa: CASSLLPGETQYF
clone_size: -; j_call: TRBJ2-5; d_call: -; v_call: TRBV5-4; cdr3_length: 17; cdr3_nt: TGTGCCTTGGGGCCAGCAGCTGCCTTTGGGGTACAAGAGACCCAGTACTTC; cdr3_aa: CALGPAAAFGVQETQYF
clone_size: -; j_call: TRBJ2-5; d_call: -; v_call: TRBV5-1; cdr3_length: 14; cdr3_nt: TGCGCCAGCAGCCCGGACAGAACGGCAGAGACCCAGTACTTC; cdr3_aa: CASSPDRTAETQYF
clone_size: -; j_call: TRBJ2-1; d_call: -; v_call: TRBV6-5; cdr3_length: 15; cdr3_nt: TGTGCCAGCAGCGATCGGGGAGGGGGGGGCAATGAGCAGTTCTTC; cdr3_aa: CASSDRGGGGNEQFF
clone_size: -; j_call: TRBJ2-3; d_call: TRBD2; v_call: TRBV13; cdr3_length: 12; cdr3_nt: TGTGCCAGCAGCTTGGGACTAGATTTAGAGTATTTT; cdr3_aa: CASSLGLDLEYF
clone_size: -; j_call: TRBJ2-7; d_call: TRBD2; v_call: TRBV5-5; cdr3_length: 16; cdr3_nt: TGTGCCAGCACCTCAACGACAGCGGGAGTTGCCCACGAGCAGTACTTC; cdr3_aa: CASTSTTAGVAHEQYF
clone_size: -; j_call: TRBJ2-7; d_call: TRBD2; v_call: TRBV15; cdr3_length: 15; cdr3_nt: TGTGCCACCCAACGACGGGGGGACGGGTACTACGAGCAGTACTTC; cdr3_aa: CATQRRGDGYYEQYF
clone_size: -; j_call: TRBJ2-7; d_call: TRBD1; v_call: TRBV4-1; cdr3_length: 15; cdr3_nt: TGCGCCAGCAGCCAAATAGGACAGGGATTCTACGAGCAGTACTTC; cdr3_aa: CASSQIGQGFYEQYF
clone_size: -; j_call: TRBJ2-3; d_call: -; v_call: TRBV6-5; cdr3_length: 13; cdr3_nt: TGTGCCAGCAGTTATAGGACCCCAGATACGCAGTATTTT; cdr3_aa: CASSYRTPDTQYF
clone_size: -; j_call: TRBJ1-1; d_call: -; v_call: TRBV19; cdr3_length: 15; cdr3_nt: TGTGCCAGTAGTCCTCGGACCTTCTCGAACACTGAAGCTTTCTTT; cdr3_aa: CASSPRTFSNTEAFF
clone_size: -; j_call: TRBJ2-1; d_call: -; v_call: TRBV18; cdr3_length: 15; cdr3_nt: TGTGCCAGCTCACCCAACCGGGACAATCTCTATGAGCAGTTCTTC; cdr3_aa: CASSPNRDNLYEQFF
clone_size: -; j_call: TRBJ2-7; d_call: TRBD1; v_call: TRBV6-6; cdr3_length: 14; cdr3_nt: TGTGCCAGCAGTTACTCGGGGACAGGGTACGAGCAGTACTTC; cdr3_aa: CASSYSGTGYEQYF
clone_size: -; j_call: TRBJ2-7; d_call: -; v_call: TRBV30; cdr3_length: 13; cdr3_nt: TGTGCCTGGAGGGTCCCGGGGTTTTACGAGCAGTACTTC; cdr3_aa: CAWRVPGFYEQYF
clone_size: -; j_call: TRBJ1-2; d_call: -; v_call: TRBV13; cdr3_length: 13; cdr3_nt: TGTGCCAGCAGCCAAGCGCCTGGCAGGGAAGAAACCTTC; cdr3_aa: CASSQAPGREETF
clone_size: -; j_call: TRBJ2-5; d_call: -; v_call: TRBV19; cdr3_length: 12; cdr3_nt: TGTGCCAGTAGTACCTGGGGAGGAACCCAGTACTTC; cdr3_aa: CASSTWGGTQYF
clone_size: -; j_call: TRBJ1-1; d_call: -; v_call: TRBV6-5; cdr3_length: 15; cdr3_nt: TGTGCCAGCAGTTACGGGTTCGGCTTGAACACTGAAGCTTTCTTT; cdr3_aa: CASSYGFGLNTEAFF
clone_size: -; j_call: TRBJ2-7; d_call: -; v_call: TRBV7-2; cdr3_length: 14; cdr3_nt: TGTGCCAGCAGCTTAGGGACGGGAAGCTACGAGCAGTACTTC; cdr3_aa: CASSLGTGSYEQYF
clone_size: -; j_call: TRBJ2-5; d_call: -; v_call: TRBV10-2; cdr3_length: 14; cdr3_nt: TGCGCCAGCAGTGCGTCAGGGCCACAAGAGACCCAGTACTTC; cdr3_aa: CASSASGPQETQYF
clone_size: -; j_call: TRBJ2-1; d_call: TRBD2; v_call: TRBV7-9; cdr3_length: 18; cdr3_nt: TGTGCCAGCAGCTTACAACTCCTAGCGGGCCTGGACTACAATGAGCAGTTCTTC; cdr3_aa: CASSLQLLAGLDYNEQFF
clone_size: -; j_call: TRBJ2-2; d_call: -; v_call: TRBV5-1; cdr3_length: 16; cdr3_nt: TGCGCCGGCCGAACCGGGACACTTTTCAACACCGGGGAGCTGTTTTTT; cdr3_aa: CAGRTGTLFNTGELFF
clone_size: -; j_call: TRBJ2-7; d_call: -; v_call: TRBV10-2; cdr3_length: 12; cdr3_nt: TGCGCCAGCAGTGAGGGAGTAAACGAGCAGTACTTC; cdr3_aa: CASSEGVNEQYF
clone_size: -; j_call: TRBJ1-4; d_call: -; v_call: TRBV7-9; cdr3_length: 14; cdr3_nt: TGTGCCAGCAGCCGGGACGGAGGCAATGAAAAACTGTTTTTT; cdr3_aa: CASSRDGGNEKLFF
clone_size: -; j_call: TRBJ2-2; d_call: -; v_call: TRBV28; cdr3_length: 16; cdr3_nt: TGTGCCAGCATCCCAGGGGTGCAAACGAACACCGGGGAGCTGTTTTTT; cdr3_aa: CASIPGVQTNTGELFF
clone_size: -; j_call: TRBJ2-7; d_call: -; v_call: TRBV7-9; cdr3_length: 17; cdr3_nt: TGTGCCAGCAGCTTAGCCCCTTTAGTTTCAGTAACCTACGAGCAGTACTTC; cdr3_aa: CASSLAPLVSVTYEQYF
clone_size: -; j_call: TRBJ1-1; d_call: -; v_call: TRBV7-8; cdr3_length: 16; cdr3_nt: TGTGCCAGCAGCTTAGTTCGGGGGAGCGAGAACACTGAAGCTTTCTTT; cdr3_aa: CASSLVRGSENTEAFF
clone_size: -; j_call: TRBJ2-7; d_call: -; v_call: TRBV6-1; cdr3_length: 13; cdr3_nt: TGTGCCCACGAGGGTGAAAGCTCCTACGAGCAGTACTTC; cdr3_aa: CAHEGESSYEQYF
clone_size: once; j_call: TRBJ1-1; d_call: -; v_call: TRBV11-1; cdr3_length: 11; cdr3_nt: TGTGCCAGCTCGGTAGGCACTGAAGCTTTCTTT; cdr3_aa: CASSVGTEAFF
clone_size: -; j_call: TRBJ2-7; d_call: -; v_call: TRBV27; cdr3_length: 13; cdr3_nt: TGTGCCAGCAGTTTCCAGGCCTCCTACGAGCAGTACTTC; cdr3_aa: CASSFQASYEQYF
clone_size: -; j_call: TRBJ2-7; d_call: -; v_call: TRBV5-1; cdr3_length: 14; cdr3_nt: TGCGCCAGCAGCTTATCCGGGTGGCCCTACGAGCAGTACTTC; cdr3_aa: CASSLSGWPYEQYF